This T cell receptor delta chain was profiled in a study of human gamma delta and Vdelta1 T cells. V dropped 3 bases and J dropped 6 bases, with 14 bases sitting between them. The CDR3 runs to 14 residues. Germline V gene lookup returns CDR1 TSWWSYY and CDR2 QGS. TCRdb re-called clones from the PCR reads via CATT. This table holds 6,000 to 6,500 delta-chain clones, less than 9.5% found once. This clone is deemed medium-sized. Other DNA sequences in this sample translate to the same CDR3. This rearrangement joins TRDV1 to TRDJ1, with unresolved D. What was sequenced was naive CD27+ Vdelta1 gamma-delta T cells from blood. This sequence originates from a human donor in good health. The CDR3 coding sequence is TGTGCTCTTGGGGAGCTAACATTCCGTCATAAACTCATCTTT. The encoded protein is CALGELTFRHKLIF.